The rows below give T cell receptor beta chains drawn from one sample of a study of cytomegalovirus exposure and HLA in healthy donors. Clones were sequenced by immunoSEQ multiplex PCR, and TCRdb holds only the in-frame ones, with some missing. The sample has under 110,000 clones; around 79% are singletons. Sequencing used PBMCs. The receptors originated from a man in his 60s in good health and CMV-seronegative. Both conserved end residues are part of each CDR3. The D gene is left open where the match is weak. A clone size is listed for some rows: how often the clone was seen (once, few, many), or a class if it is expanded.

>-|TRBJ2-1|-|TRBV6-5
TGTGCCAGCAGTTACGGTTCGCGGATCTACAATGAGCAGTTCTTC
CASSYGSRIYNEQFF
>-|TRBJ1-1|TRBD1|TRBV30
TGTGCCTGGAGGGGACAGGGATCCACTGAAGCTTTCTTT
CAWRGQGSTEAFF
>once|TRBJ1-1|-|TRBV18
TGTGCCAGCTCACCAAACGGGGGGGCGGAGGCTTTCTTT
CASSPNGGAEAFF
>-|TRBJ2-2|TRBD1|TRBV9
TGTGCCAGCAGCGTAGCAGGGGGCCCTCCGAACACCGGGGAGCTGTTTTTT
CASSVAGGPPNTGELFF
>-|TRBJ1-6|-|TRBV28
TGTGCCAGCAGTGGCCAAAACAGTTCACCCCTCCACTTT
CASSGQNSSPLHF
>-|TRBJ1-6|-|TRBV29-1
TGCAGCGTTAAGGAGAGGGAAAGCTCACCCCTCCACTTT
CSVKERESSPLHF
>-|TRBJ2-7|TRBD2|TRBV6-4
TGTGCCAGCGGGGGGGGTCCCAAGGTCCTCTACGAGCAGTACTTC
CASGGGPKVLYEQYF
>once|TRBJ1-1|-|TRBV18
TGTGCCAGCTCACCCGGGGGGGTCACTGAAGCTTTCTTT
CASSPGGVTEAFF
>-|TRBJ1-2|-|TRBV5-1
TGCGCCAGCAGCTTGGCCGCAGGGGCCACTGGCTACACCTTC
CASSLAAGATGYTF
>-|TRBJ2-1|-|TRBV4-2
TGTGCCAGCAGCCAAGCTGACTCAAACTACAATGAGCAGTTCTTC
CASSQADSNYNEQFF
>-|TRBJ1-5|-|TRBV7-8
TGTGCCAGCAGCTTCCGGATGGGGCCGTATGGCAATCAGCCCCAGCATTTT
CASSFRMGPYGNQPQHF
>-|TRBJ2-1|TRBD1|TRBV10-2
TGCGCCAGCAGTGAGCCGGGACAGGCCACCTATGAGCAGTTCTTC
CASSEPGQATYEQFF
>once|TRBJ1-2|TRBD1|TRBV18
TGTGCCAGCTCACTACAGGGGGCGGACTATGGCTACACCTTC
CASSLQGADYGYTF
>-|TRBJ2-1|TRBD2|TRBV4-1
TGCGCCAGCAGCCAAGGCCTAGCGGGGGACCCCTCCTACAATGAGCAGTTCTTC
CASSQGLAGDPSYNEQFF
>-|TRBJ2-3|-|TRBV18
TGTGCCAGCTCACCACGGTTGAGGACACTGCCAACTAGCACAGATACGCAGTATTTT
CASSPRLRTLPTSTDTQYF
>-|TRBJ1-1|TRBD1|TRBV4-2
TGTGCCAGCAGCCAACCCAGGGGGGTGGACACTGAAGCTTTCTTT
CASSQPRGVDTEAFF
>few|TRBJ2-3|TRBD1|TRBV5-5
TGTGCCAGCAACCCGGGACAGGGGGACGGCACAGATACGCAGTATTTT
CASNPGQGDGTDTQYF
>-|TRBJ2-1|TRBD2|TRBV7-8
TGTGCCAGCAGCTCTAGCGGGGGGAATTACAATGAGCAGTTCTTC
CASSSSGGNYNEQFF
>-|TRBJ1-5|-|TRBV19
TGTGCCAGTAGTCTACCCTCGGGACATAATCAGCCCCAGCATTTT
CASSLPSGHNQPQHF
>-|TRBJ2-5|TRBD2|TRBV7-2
TGTGCCAGCAGCCCACCGGGGGGGCATCGGGAGACCCAGTACTTC
CASSPPGGHRETQYF
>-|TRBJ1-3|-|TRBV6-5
TGCGGTCGACGTGGGCTCGGTGTATTT
CGRRGLGVF
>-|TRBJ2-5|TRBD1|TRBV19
TGTGCCAGTAGTATCCGGACAGGGGGCCGGGAGACCCAGTACTTC
CASSIRTGGRETQYF
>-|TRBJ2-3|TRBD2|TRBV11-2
TGTGCCAGCAGCCGTCGGGGGGGCGGCACAGATACGCAGTATTTT
CASSRRGGGTDTQYF
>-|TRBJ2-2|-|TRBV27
TGTGCCAGCAGTGCTAAAATCACCCACACCGGGGAGCTGTTTTTT
CASSAKITHTGELFF
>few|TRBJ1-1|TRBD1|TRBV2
TGTGCCAGCGGGCTGCGAAGACAGGGAGATACTGAAGCTTTCTTT
CASGLRRQGDTEAFF
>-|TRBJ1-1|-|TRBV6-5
TGTGCCAGCAGTCATAAGCGGAACACTGAAGCTTTCTTT
CASSHKRNTEAFF
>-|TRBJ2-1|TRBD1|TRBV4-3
TGCGCCAGCAGCCAGTACCCACCGGGACAGGGAAACAATGAGCAGTTCTTC
CASSQYPPGQGNNEQFF
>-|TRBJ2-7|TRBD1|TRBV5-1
TGCGCCAGCAGCTTCGGGACAGCAATCTACGAGCAGTACTTC
CASSFGTAIYEQYF
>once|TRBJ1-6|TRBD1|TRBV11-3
TGTGCCAGCAGCCCGGGACAGGGATTACCCCTCCACTTT
CASSPGQGLPLHF
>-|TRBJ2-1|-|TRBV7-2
TGTGCCAGCAGCTTTGGACTATTCTACAATGAGCAGTTCTTC
CASSFGLFYNEQFF
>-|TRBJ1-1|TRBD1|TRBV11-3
TGTGCCAGCAGCAAGCAACAGGGGGTGAACACTGAAGCTTTCTTT
CASSKQQGVNTEAFF
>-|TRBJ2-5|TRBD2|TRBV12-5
TGTGCTAGTGCCCTCAGCGGGGCAGAGACCCAGTACTTC
CASALSGAETQYF
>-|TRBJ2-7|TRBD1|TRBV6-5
TGTGCCAGCAGTCTTCCGGGACAGGGTACATACGAGCAGTACTTC
CASSLPGQGTYEQYF
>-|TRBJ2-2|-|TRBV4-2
TGTGCCAGCAGCCAAGATAACAGGAACACCGGGGAGCTGTTTTTT
CASSQDNRNTGELFF
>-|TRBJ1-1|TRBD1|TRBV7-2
TGTGCCAGCGGAAGGGGGCGAGACACTGAAGCTTTCTTT
CASGRGRDTEAFF
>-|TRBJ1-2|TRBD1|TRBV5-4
TGTGCCAGCAGCCCGGACAGGTCTTATGGCTACACCTTC
CASSPDRSYGYTF
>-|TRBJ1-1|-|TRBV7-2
TGTGCCAGCAGCATTATGGGGACTATCATGAACACTGAAGCTTTCTTT
CASSIMGTIMNTEAFF
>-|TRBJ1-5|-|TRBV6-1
TGTGCCACCTTGGGAGGGTTGAGGAGTCAGCCCCAGCATTTT
CATLGGLRSQPQHF
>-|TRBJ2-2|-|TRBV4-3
TGCGCCAGCAGCCAAGGAGCAGGGGCGCAGAGCGGGGAGCTGTTTTTT
CASSQGAGAQSGELFF
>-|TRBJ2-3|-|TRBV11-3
TGTGCCAGCAGCTTACGTCTAGCAAGTTCGAACACAGATACGCAGTATTTT
CASSLRLASSNTDTQYF
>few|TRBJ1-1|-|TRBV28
TGTGCCAGCAGTTCCCCCAGAAGGGGTTATGGCTCTGAAGCTTTCTTT
CASSSPRRGYGSEAFF
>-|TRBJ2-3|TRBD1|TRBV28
TGTGCCAGCAGGAGGGGGCGGCTTGATACGCAGTATTTT
CASRRGRLDTQYF
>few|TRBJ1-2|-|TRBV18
TGTGCCAGCTCACCACGGGGGCACTATGGCTACACCTTC
CASSPRGHYGYTF
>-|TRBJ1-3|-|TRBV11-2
TGTGCCAGCAGCTCCCCCTCGGGGGGCCTGAGCTCTGGAAACACCATATATTTT
CASSSPSGGLSSGNTIYF
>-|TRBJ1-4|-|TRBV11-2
TGTGCCAGCAGCTTAGGATGGGCGGGGAGTTTAAGTGAAAAACTGTTTTTT
CASSLGWAGSLSEKLFF
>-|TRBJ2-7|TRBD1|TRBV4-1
TGCGCCAGCAGCGCGACGGGGACAGGGACCTCCTACGAGCAGTACTTC
CASSATGTGTSYEQYF
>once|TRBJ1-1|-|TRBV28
TGTGCCAGCAGTTTTCGCCTCGCTCGAGGTGGGAACACTGAAGCTTTCTTT
CASSFRLARGGNTEAFF
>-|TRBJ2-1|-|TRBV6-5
TGTGCCAGCAGTTACGAGGCTAGCCCCAATGAGCAGTTCTTC
CASSYEASPNEQFF
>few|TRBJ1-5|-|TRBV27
TGTGCCAGCAAGTCGTTGGGGGCGGGGGGGAGCAATCAGCCCCAGCATTTT
CASKSLGAGGSNQPQHF
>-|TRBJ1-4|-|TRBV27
TGTGCCAGCGGAAACAGGGATGAAAAACTGTTTTTT
CASGNRDEKLFF
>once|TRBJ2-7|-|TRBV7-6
TGTGCCAGCAGCTCAGGGGTCCGCGACGAGCAGTACTTC
CASSSGVRDEQYF
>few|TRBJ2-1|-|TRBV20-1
TGCAGAACGGGAAACAATGAGCAGTTCTTC
CRTGNNEQFF
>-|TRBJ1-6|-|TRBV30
TGTGCCTGGGGCTCGGGTAATTCACCCCTCCACTTT
CAWGSGNSPLHF